The T cell receptor beta chain under discussion was sequenced for a study of T cell clonality in common variable immunodeficiency. The germline gives CDR1 SGHDT, CDR2 YYEEEE. The CDR3 is 15 residues long. Deletions cut 4 bases from V and 4 bases from J, with 12 bases between. This clone was counted at least ten times. Its cognate antigen is unknown. The read falls 3 residues short of the CDR3 end, and the missing part is taken from the germline J gene. The protocol was immunoSEQ multiplex PCR, while the TCRdb copy is restricted to in-frame clones and leaves out a portion. The sample lists more than 35,000 clones, none appearing once, the ten largest making up around 5.8%. Notes on the study in general: In common variable immunodeficiency, TCR beta chains reportedly carried fewer deletions and N-nucleotide insertions. CVID subjects showed higher TCRbeta clonality than healthy controls.

The chain couples TRBV5-6 to TRBJ2-6; D gene ambiguous. Sequences were obtained from peripheral blood mononuclear cells. The sequence derives from a human donor with common variable immunodeficiency. The CDR3 sequence is CASSPDTSGANVLTF. Partial CDR3 DNA: TGTGCCAGCAGCCCCGACACCTCAGGGGCCAACGTC. The full variable domain, completed using reference TRBV5-6 and TRBJ2-6, is DAGVTQSPTHLIKTRGQQVTLRCSPKSGHDTVSWYQQALGQGPQFIFQYYEEEERQRGNFPDRFSGHQFPNYSSELNVNALLLGDSALYLCASSPDTSGANVLTFGAGSRLTVL.